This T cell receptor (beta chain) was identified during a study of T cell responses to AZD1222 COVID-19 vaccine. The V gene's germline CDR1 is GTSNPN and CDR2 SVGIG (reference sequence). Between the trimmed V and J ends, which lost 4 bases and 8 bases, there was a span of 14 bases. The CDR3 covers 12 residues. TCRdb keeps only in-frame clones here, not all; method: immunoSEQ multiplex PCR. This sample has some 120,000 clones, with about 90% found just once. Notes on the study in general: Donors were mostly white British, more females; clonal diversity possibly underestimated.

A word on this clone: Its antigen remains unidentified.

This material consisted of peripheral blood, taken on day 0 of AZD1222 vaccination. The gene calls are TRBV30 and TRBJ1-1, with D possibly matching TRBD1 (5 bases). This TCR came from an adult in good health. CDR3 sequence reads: CAWTPRGREAFF. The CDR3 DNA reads TGTGCCTGGACCCCAAGGGGACGGGAAGCTTTCTTT.